The entry below gives a single T cell receptor beta chain sequence along with its context. The data are from a study of control samples from healthy donors and cancer patients. The CDR3 totals 13 residues. Germline loops: CDR1 SGHNT, CDR2 YENEEA. Trimming shortened V by 0 bases and J by 5 bases, and 6 bases separated the two germline ends. Data came from immunoSEQ multiplex PCR; TCRdb stores just in-frame clones and leaves some out. The sample lists approximately 100,000 clones; about 89% were seen once. The V and J genes are TRBV11-3 and TRBJ2-3, with D perhaps TRBD1 (5 bases). The specimen was PBMCs. The sequence derives from a man aged 60-69 years with lung cancer. For the CDR3, the DNA is TGTGCCAGCAGCTTAGATCAGGGAGATACGCAGTATTTT. It encodes CASSLDQGDTQYF.